This T cell receptor (beta chain) was sequenced for a study of cytomegalovirus exposure and HLA in healthy donors. Study-wide results and caveats: Among TCR beta chains, those listed as cytomegalovirus-associated numbered 164. The authors confirmed in vitro that three CMV-associated chains were specific for CMV antigens.

In the case of this clone: Its antigen is not identified.

The repertoire was sequenced with immunoSEQ multiplex PCR; TCRdb's copy has only in-frame clones and lacks some. Among tens of thousands of clones, 91% were seen once, and the ten largest hold roughly 3.1%. This CDR3 has 12 residues. V was cut by 5 bases and J by 6 bases, with 9 bases left in between. CDR1 is MNHNS and CDR2 is SASEGT in the germline V gene. Sequencing was done on a sample of PBMCs. This TCR was recovered from a man between 18 and 29 years old in good health and CMV-seronegative. The chain is built from TRBV6-1 and TRBJ2-3; possible D gene TRBD2, 5 bases. CDR3: CASSWTLDTQYF. In DNA, the CDR3 is TGTGCCAGCAGTTGGACTTTGGATACGCAGTATTTT.